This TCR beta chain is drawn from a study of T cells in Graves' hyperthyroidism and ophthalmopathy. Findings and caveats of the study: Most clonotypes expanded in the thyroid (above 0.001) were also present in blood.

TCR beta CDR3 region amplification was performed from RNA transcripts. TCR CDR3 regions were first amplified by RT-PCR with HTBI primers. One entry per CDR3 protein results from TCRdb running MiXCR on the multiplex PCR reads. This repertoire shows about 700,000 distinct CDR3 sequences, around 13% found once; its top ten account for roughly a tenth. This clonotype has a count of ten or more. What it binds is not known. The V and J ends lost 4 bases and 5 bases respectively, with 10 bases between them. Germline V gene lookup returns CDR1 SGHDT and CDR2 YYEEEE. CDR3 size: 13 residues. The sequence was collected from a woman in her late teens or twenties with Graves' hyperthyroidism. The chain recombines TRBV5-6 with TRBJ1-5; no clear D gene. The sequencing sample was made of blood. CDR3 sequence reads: CASSPGRDQPQHF. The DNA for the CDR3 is TGTGCCAGCAGCCCCGGACGGGATCAGCCCCAGCATTTT. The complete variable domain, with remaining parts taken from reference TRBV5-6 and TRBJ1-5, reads DAGVTQSPTHLIKTRGQQVTLRCSPKSGHDTVSWYQQALGQGPQFIFQYYEEEERQRGNFPDRFSGHQFPNYSSELNVNALLLGDSALYLCASSPGRDQPQHFGDGTRLSIL.